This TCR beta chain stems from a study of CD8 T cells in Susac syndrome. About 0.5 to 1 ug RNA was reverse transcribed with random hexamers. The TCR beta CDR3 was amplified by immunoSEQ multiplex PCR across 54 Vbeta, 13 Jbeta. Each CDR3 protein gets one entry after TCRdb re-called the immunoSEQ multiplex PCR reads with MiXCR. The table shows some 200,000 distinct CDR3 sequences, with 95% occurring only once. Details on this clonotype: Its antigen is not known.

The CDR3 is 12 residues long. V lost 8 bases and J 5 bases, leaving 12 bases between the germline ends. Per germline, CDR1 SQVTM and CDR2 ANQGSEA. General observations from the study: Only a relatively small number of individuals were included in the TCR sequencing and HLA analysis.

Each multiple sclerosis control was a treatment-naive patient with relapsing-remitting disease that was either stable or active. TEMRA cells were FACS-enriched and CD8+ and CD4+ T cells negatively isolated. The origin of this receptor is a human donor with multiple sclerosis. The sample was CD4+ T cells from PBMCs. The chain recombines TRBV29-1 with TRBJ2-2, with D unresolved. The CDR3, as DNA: TGCAGCTTTCAGGAGTGGACCGGGGAGCTGTTTTTT. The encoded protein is CSFQEWTGELFF.